The 26 T cell receptor beta chains presented below share a single source sample, sequenced in a study of neurological immune-mediated disorders. MiXCR was run by TCRdb on the 5' RACE reads, yielding one entry per CDR3 protein. The sample includes roughly 9,800 distinct CDR3 sequences, 20% to 25% of them seen just once. Material: CD8+ T cells from blood. The receptor set was obtained from a woman in her thirties or forties with multiple sclerosis.

The sample holds many counts of this clonotype. The chain joins TRBV27 to TRBJ1-1; TRBD1 is a possible D gene (5 bases). Trimming removed 3 bases from V and 10 bases from J, with 12 bases in between. The CDR3 has 12 residues. Germline V gives CDR1 MNHEY, CDR2 SMNVEV (reference sequence). CDR3 residues: CASSFFGGRAFF. CDR3 in DNA: TGTGCCAGCAGTTTTTTCGGGGGAAGAGCTTTCTTT.

Many counts were recorded for this clonotype. V and J are TRBV4-1 and TRBJ2-3, with D perhaps being TRBD1 or TRBD2 (5 bases each). V dropped 3 bases and J dropped 9 bases, with 16 bases sitting between them. The CDR3 covers 14 residues. Per germline, CDR1 MGHRA and CDR2 YSYEKL. The CDR3 DNA is TGCGCCAGCAGCCATTTCCCGACCGGGGCGACGCAGTATTTT. Amino acids: CASSHFPTGATQYF.

The chain employs TRBV11-2 and TRBJ2-7; TRBD1 matches 7 bases. Trimming cost V 5 bases and J 1 base; bases outside gene matches: 2. The germline CDR1 and CDR2 sequences are SGHAT and FQNNGV. This CDR3 region has 13 residues. The CDR3 DNA follows: TGTGCCAGCAGCCTACAGGGGTCCTACGAGCAGTACTTC. Translating it yields CASSLQGSYEQYF. Full variable domain (outside the CDR3, taken from reference TRBV11-2 and TRBJ2-7): EAGVAQSPRYKIIEKRQSVAFWCNPISGHATLYWYQQILGQGPKLLIQFQNNGVVDDSQLPKDRFSAERLKGVDSTLKIQPAKLEDSAVYLCASSLQGSYEQYFGPGTRLTVT.

The chain recombines TRBV10-3 with TRBJ2-7; D perhaps matches TRBD1 (5 bases). The ends were cut back, 4 bases at V and 6 bases at J, with 7 bases in the middle. The length of the CDR3 is 11 residues. The germline gives CDR1 ENHRY, CDR2 SYGVKD. In DNA form, the CDR3 reads TGTGCCATCAGTGGGGGCGGCGAGCAGTACTTC. Protein: CAISGGGEQYF.

Judged by abundance, this clonotype is medium-sized (0.01 to 0.1%). The chain links TRBV20-1 to TRBJ1-2; D is uncertain. V lost 3 bases, J lost 2 bases, and 10 bases lay in between. Per the germline V gene, CDR1 is DFQATT and CDR2 is SNEGSKA (reference sequence). This CDR3 region has 13 residues. CDR3 nucleotides: TGCAGTGCTAGTCTCTCGGAGAACTATGGCTACACCTTC. Translating it yields CSASLSENYGYTF.

This chain connects TRBV27 to TRBJ1-2; 8 bases map to TRBD1. V dropped 3 bases and J dropped 7; count of bases not matched to a gene: 4. Looked up from germline, CDR1 is MNHEY and CDR2 is SMNVEV (reference sequence). This CDR3 has 13 residues. CDR3 residues: CASSLSRGLGYTF. Here the CDR3 DNA reads TGTGCCAGCAGTTTGAGCAGGGGGCTTGGCTACACCTTC.

By share of the sample, this clonotype is medium-sized. V is TRBV9 and J is TRBJ2-4, with 7 bases that match TRBD2. Germline CDR1 and CDR2: SGDLS and YYNGEE. This CDR3 is built from 15 residues. V shed 2 bases and J 0 bases; nucleotides not matched to a gene: 2. CDR3 residues: CASSVAGVAKNIQYF. DNA of the CDR3: TGTGCCAGCAGCGTGGCGGGGGTAGCCAAAAACATTCAGTACTTC. Full variable domain (rest looked up from reference TRBV9 and TRBJ2-4): DSGVTQTPKHLITATGQRVTLRCSPRSGDLSVYWYQQSLDQGLQFLIQYYNGEERAKGNILERFSAQQFPDLHSELNLSSLELGDSALYFCASSVAGVAKNIQYFGAGTRLSVL.

In its sample, this clonotype ranks as medium-sized. V and J are TRBV4-2 and TRBJ2-7; 7 bases map to TRBD1. Germline lookup yields CDR1 LGHNA and CDR2 YNFKEQ. The ends lost 3 bases at V and 0 bases at J; junction bases unmatched: 5. This CDR3 is 15 amino acids long. CDR3 DNA: TGTGCCAGCAGCCATTCCCGACAGGGCTCCTACGAGCAGTACTTC. Amino acid sequence: CASSHSRQGSYEQYF.

This clonotype occurred many times. The genes are TRBV5-1 and TRBJ2-3; 11 bases are shared with TRBD2. The CDR3 length is 17 residues. Germline loops: CDR1 SGHRS, CDR2 YFSETQ. The V and J ends lost 3 bases and 0 bases, in that order; junction bases with no gene match: 6. Written as DNA, the CDR3 is TGCGCCAGCAGCTCGAATGGACTAGCGGGCAGCACAGATACGCAGTATTTT. Its protein is CASSSNGLAGSTDTQYF.

This clonotype came up once. The V call is TRBV5-6, the J call TRBJ2-1; 7 nucleotides match TRBD1. The CDR3 has 14 amino acids. The V segment lost 3 bases and the J segment 7 bases; nucleotides outside the gene matches: 7. Per the germline V gene, CDR1 is SGHDT and CDR2 is YYEEEE. The CDR3 region has the DNA TGTGCCAGCAGCTACTTGACAGGGACGAATGAGCAGTTCTTC. Its protein is CASSYLTGTNEQFF.

The table lists this clonotype with many counts. The chain is built from TRBV4-1 and TRBJ2-4; D is undetermined. The CDR3 is 15 residues long. The V gene lost 0 bases and the J gene lost 2 bases, with 8 bases spanning the gap. The germline gives CDR1 MGHRA, CDR2 YSYEKL. This chain's CDR3 is CASSQDPGPKNIQYF. CDR3 in DNA: TGCGCCAGCAGCCAAGATCCGGGCCCCAAAAACATTCAGTACTTC.

This clonotype has a single count. The chain carries TRBV20-1 and TRBJ2-1, with 9 bases that match TRBD2. V was pared by 3 bases and J by 2 bases, with 5 bases of the junction left unmatched. The germline V gene has CDR1 DFQATT and CDR2 SNEGSKA (reference sequence). CDR3 size: 15 residues. CDR3 amino acids: CSASVLAGPYNEQFF. The CDR3 bases are TGCAGTGCTAGTGTCCTAGCGGGGCCCTACAATGAGCAGTTCTTC.

This clonotype was seen many times. This chain joins TRBV9 and TRBJ2-1, with D uncertain. Trimming cost V 4 bases and J 0 bases, with 11 bases left between them. Germline CDR1 is SGDLS and CDR2 is YYNGEE. The CDR3 length is 15 residues. The CDR3 sequence is CASSLWSSSYNEQFF. CDR3 nucleotides: TGTGCCAGCAGCTTATGGAGTAGCTCCTACAATGAGCAGTTCTTC.

Judged by abundance, this clonotype is medium-sized. The rearrangement links TRBV25-1 to TRBJ1-1; unclear D gene. Per germline, CDR1 MGHDK and CDR2 SYGVNS. V was shortened by 4 bases and J by 0 bases, with 6 bases between the two germline ends. The CDR3 has 13 residues. The CDR3 coding sequence is TGTGCCAGCAGTGTTTCGGTGAACACTGAAGCTTTCTTT. Translated, it gives CASSVSVNTEAFF.

This clonotype rates as medium-sized (0.01 to 0.1%). CDR3 nucleotide sequence: TGTGCCAGCAGCTCCCTAAGTAGTGAGCAGTTCTTC. Translating gives CASSSLSSEQFF. The chain is built from TRBV6-5 and TRBJ2-1; D gene uncertain. The CDR3 is 12 residues long. The V gene's germline CDR1 is MNHEY and CDR2 SVGAGI. V lost 6 bases to trimming and J lost 9 bases, with 12 bases between them.

This clonotype is medium-sized. The chain uses TRBV6-5 and TRBJ1-2, with D perhaps matching TRBD1 (6 bases). Trimming cost V 5 bases and J 5 bases, with 12 bases left between them. The CDR3 consists of 13 residues. Germline V gives CDR1 MNHEY, CDR2 SVGAGI. CDR3 sequence (DNA): TGTGCCAGCAGTCCCGACAGGTTTTATGGCTACACCTTC. This sequence encodes CASSPDRFYGYTF.

This chain links TRBV7-9 with TRBJ2-3, with 10 bases matching TRBD1. Germline V gene data show CDR1 as SEHNR and CDR2 as FQNEAQ (reference sequence). The trim removed 4 bases at V and 1 base at J, leaving 17 bases unmatched. CDR3 size: 20 residues. DNA for the CDR3: TGTGCCAGCAGCTCCTCTACCCCGGGACAGGGGATTGTCGGCACAGATACGCAGTATTTT. This translates into CASSSSTPGQGIVGTDTQYF.

V usage is TRBV12-3 or TRBV12-4 and J usage is TRBJ1-5, with no clear D. The V gene lost 2 bases and the J gene lost 4 bases, with 12 bases spanning the gap. The CDR3 runs to 15 residues. CDR3 bases: TGTGCCAGCAGTTTAAGGAGGTTGGGGAATCAGCCCCAGCATTTT. It yields the protein CASSLRRLGNQPQHF.

Sample share makes this clonotype medium-sized (0.01 to 0.1%). V usage is TRBV5-8 and J usage is TRBJ1-2, with D perhaps TRBD1 (6 bases). This CDR3 is 16 amino acids long. Germline loops: CDR1 SGHTS, CDR2 YDEGEE. Trimming left V 1 base short and J 4 bases short, with 17 bases between. The CDR3 region is CASSLFAQGQIYGYTF. The CDR3 nucleotides read TGTGCCAGCAGCTTGTTTGCACAGGGCCAAATCTATGGCTACACCTTC.

This clonotype was recorded at least ten times. This chain connects TRBV5-4 to TRBJ1-5; D is undetermined. This CDR3 spans 12 amino acids. CDR1 and CDR2 (germline): SGHNT, YYREEE (reference sequence). V was clipped by 0 bases and J by 3 bases, with 1 base between them. Here the CDR3 reads CASSLDNQPQHF. DNA for the CDR3: TGTGCCAGCAGCTTGGACAATCAGCCCCAGCATTTT.

Ten or more counts support this clonotype. J is TRBJ2-6 and V is TRBV7-9; the D is unclear. Germline CDR1 SEHNR, CDR2 FQNEAQ (reference sequence). Trimming pared 5 bases from V and 2 bases from J, leaving 10 bases between. The CDR3 totals 15 residues. In DNA form, the CDR3 reads TGTGCCAGCAGCCCGAAACTTGCTGGGGCCAACGTCCTGACTTTC. Residues: CASSPKLAGANVLTF.

This clonotype was recorded many times. The chain employs TRBV7-9 and TRBJ2-7; D remains ambiguous. The CDR3 runs to 14 residues. Germline loops: CDR1 SEHNR, CDR2 FQNEAQ (reference sequence). V was cut by 0 bases and J by 2 bases, with 8 bases left in between. The CDR3 DNA reads as TGTGCCAGCAGCTTAGCTTTAAGGGCCTACGAGCAGTACTTC. Protein: CASSLALRAYEQYF.

This clonotype is medium-sized (0.01 to 0.1%) by share. V usage is TRBV2 and J usage is TRBJ2-1, with D tentatively TRBD2 (5 bases). Germline V CDR1 and CDR2: SNHLY, FYNNEI. The length of the CDR3 is 13 residues. The CDR3 DNA sequence: TGTGCGTCTAGCCAAAGCTCCTACAATGAGCAGTTCTTC. Its translation is CASSQSSYNEQFF.

The J gene is TRBJ2-1, the V gene TRBV20-1; 8 bases line up with TRBD1. CDR3 length equals 15 residues. The V gene end was trimmed by 0 bases and the J gene end by 4 bases; junction bases not matched to a gene: 5. Per the germline V gene, CDR1 is DFQATT and CDR2 is SNEGSKA (reference sequence). The CDR3 sequence is CSAREPGQGYNEQFF. DNA for the CDR3: TGCAGTGCTAGAGAACCTGGACAGGGTTACAATGAGCAGTTCTTC.

J is TRBJ2-2 and V is TRBV11-2; tentative D call: TRBD2 (7 bases). Per the germline V gene, CDR1 is SGHAT and CDR2 is FQNNGV. Trimming took 8 bases from V and 4 from J, leaving 17 bases between them. The CDR3 totals 15 residues. The chain's CDR3 is CASRPPGGITGELFF. The CDR3 nucleotides read TGTGCCAGCCGCCCCCCGGGGGGCATCACCGGGGAGCTGTTTTTT.

This clonotype is deemed medium-sized. The chain links TRBV9 to TRBJ2-2; TRBD1 agrees at 7 bases. The CDR3 is 15 amino acids. J gave up 6 bases and V 0 bases, and 5 bases lay outside the gene matches. Germline CDR1 SGDLS, CDR2 YYNGEE. This CDR3 reads CASSVEGGVSGELFF. Written as DNA, the CDR3 is TGTGCCAGCAGCGTAGAAGGGGGCGTCTCCGGGGAGCTGTTTTTT.